There are many counts of the clone carrying this T cell receptor beta chain. With iRepertoire HTBI primers and Arm-PCR of CDR3 regions, TCR beta libraries were built. TCRdb reprocessed the multiplex PCR reads with MiXCR, giving one entry per CDR3 protein. The sample holds about 430,000 distinct CDR3 sequences, approximately 16% seen once. This specimen belongs to a study of regulatory T cells in long-lasting Graves disease. The time point denotes: newly diagnosed GD, antithyroid drugs for less than 3 months. After RNA was extracted from PBMCs, the TCR library was made from it. V lost 2 bases and J lost 2, with 12 bases in between. This CDR3 spans 15 amino acids. The same data also contributed to another study, on T cells in Graves' hyperthyroidism and ophthalmopathy.

The V gene is TRBV12-3 or TRBV12-4, the J gene TRBJ2-5; a weak D match, TRBD2 (6 bases). The sample in question was peripheral blood mononuclear cells (PBMCs), obtained at new diagnosis, from a patient treated with antithyroid drugs. This clonotype originated in a middle-aged woman with Graves disease. CDR3 loop: CASSLFSGPQETQYF. The CDR3 DNA reads as TGTGCCAGCAGTTTATTTAGCGGTCCTCAAGAGACCCAGTACTTC.